These 12 T cell receptor beta chains share one sample of origin, sequenced in a study of blood T cells in healthy people across ages. Combining a sample-barcoded 5' primer with a J-beta primer mix, a second PCR ran for roughly 7 to 12 cycles. TCRdb re-called the 5' RACE reads through MiXCR, storing one row per CDR3 protein. The sample contains 780,000 or so distinct CDR3 sequences, around 25% of which appear only once. Separately, the same data were catalogued under a study of T cells of mothers and their children.

Sequencing used blood. Receptor source: a boy between 5 and 17 years old in good health.

The chain recombines TRBV6-6 with TRBJ2-7; the D is unclear. Trimming stripped 0 bases from V and 4 bases from J, with 10 bases between. The CDR3 has 14 residues. Per the germline V gene, CDR1 is MNHNY and CDR2 is SVGAGI (reference sequence). The CDR3 here is CASSYSIRPYEQYF. The CDR3, as DNA: TGTGCCAGCAGTTACTCGATCAGGCCGTACGAGCAGTACTTC.

The sample holds a few counts of this clonotype. The CDR3 nucleotides are TGTGCCAGCAGCCCCCTTTTGTTCGTCGATGAGCAGTTCTTC. This gives the protein CASSPLLFVDEQFF. The chain couples TRBV5-5 to TRBJ2-5, with unresolved D. Gene TRBJ2-1 matches the end of the DNA better, so the J call may be wrong. The CDR3 runs to 14 residues. In germline, CDR1 is SGHKS, CDR2 YYEKEE (reference sequence).

The rearrangement joins TRBV7-2 to TRBJ2-1; D possibly corresponds to TRBD1 (5 bases). Gene TRBJ2-5 matches the end of the DNA better, so the J call may be wrong. CDR3 size: 15 residues. The germline gives CDR1 SGHTA, CDR2 FQGNSA. The CDR3 here is CASSLNGYRKETQYF. The CDR3 coding sequence is TGTGCCAGCAGCTTAAACGGCTACAGGAAAGAGACCCAGTACTTC.

Many counts were recorded for this clonotype. The chain carries TRBV29-1 and TRBJ2-5; TRBD1 is a possible D gene (5 bases). Germline V lookup: CDR1 SQVTM, CDR2 ANQGSEA. The V end lost 4 bases, the J end lost 1 base, and 7 bases lay between the germline ends. CDR3 length: 12 amino acids. The CDR3 is CSVGRAQETQYF. The CDR3 nucleotides read TGCAGCGTTGGCAGGGCCCAAGAGACCCAGTACTTC. Using reference TRBV29-1 and TRBJ2-5 for the parts outside the CDR3, the full variable domain is SAVISQKPSRDICQRGTSLTIQCQVDSQVTMMFWYRQQPGQSLTLIATANQGSEATYESGFVIDKFPISRPNLTFSTLTVSNMSPEDSSIYLCSVGRAQETQYFGPGTRLLVL.

J is TRBJ1-1 and V is TRBV28; 12 bases align to TRBD1. V shed 5 bases, J shed 5 bases, and the junction held 6 bases outside the gene matches. This CDR3 has 15 residues. The germline V gene encodes CDR1 MDHEN and CDR2 SYDVKM. CDR3 amino acids: CASSPGQGAATEAFF. The CDR3 nucleotides read TGTGCCAGCAGTCCGGGACAGGGGGCGGCTACTGAAGCTTTCTTT.

This chain links TRBV12-3 or TRBV12-4 with TRBJ2-2; 11 bases match TRBD2. This CDR3 spans 20 amino acids. V lost 4 bases and J lost 3; bases outside the gene matches: 16. CDR3 loop: CASSSTIAGGPRGDTGELFF. Written as DNA, the CDR3 is TGTGCCAGCAGTTCTACGATAGCGGGAGGGCCGCGTGGCGACACCGGGGAGCTGTTTTTT.

The table lists this clonotype with a few counts. This rearrangement joins TRBV6-2 or TRBV6-3 to TRBJ1-2, with D unclear. Germline loops: CDR1 MNHEY, CDR2 SVGEGT. This CDR3 contains 14 residues. Trimming left V 0 bases short and J 4 bases short, with 9 bases between. CDR3 sequence reads: CASSYSDGAYGYTF. DNA of the CDR3: TGTGCCAGCAGTTACTCGGACGGAGCCTATGGCTACACCTTC.

This clonotype was picked up a small number of times. This chain links TRBV12-3 or TRBV12-4 with TRBJ2-7; 10 bases line up with TRBD1. The junction had 7 bases not matched to a gene; V was cut back by 3 bases and J by 2 bases. This CDR3 spans 16 amino acids. The CDR3 coding sequence is TGTGCCAGCAGTTTGAGGGACAGGGGCTTTCCCTACGAGCAGTACTTC. Protein: CASSLRDRGFPYEQYF.

This clonotype was seen more than once but under ten times. CDR3 in amino acids: CASSDKYTQYF. In nucleotides, the CDR3 is TGTGCCAGCAGCGACAAATACACGCAGTATTTT. This rearrangement joins TRBV2 to TRBJ2-3; D remains unclear. The CDR3 consists of 11 residues. The V end was cut by 6 bases, the J end by 9 bases, with 10 bases between. The V gene's germline CDR1 is SNHLY and CDR2 FYNNEI.

The genes are TRBV5-1 and TRBJ2-3; the match to TRBD2 covers 9 bases. The germline CDR1 and CDR2 sequences are SGHRS and YFSETQ. The CDR3 extends over 17 amino acids. V dropped 4 bases and J dropped 3; count of bases not matched to a gene: 12. CDR3 region: CASSRAAAGGVTDTQYF. As DNA, the CDR3 is TGCGCCAGCAGCCGAGCGGCGGCGGGGGGGGTTACAGATACGCAGTATTTT.

The J gene is TRBJ2-7, the V gene TRBV20-1; D is uncertain. The CDR3 is made up of 15 amino acids. From germline, CDR1 is DFQATT and CDR2 SNEGSKA (reference sequence). Trimming stripped 0 bases from V and 4 bases from J, with 16 bases between. The CDR3 reads CSARDGRQLGYEQYF. CDR3 nucleotides: TGCAGTGCTAGAGATGGGCGGCAGTTGGGGTACGAGCAGTACTTC.

The CDR3 loop reads CASSPRLGVETQYF. In DNA form, the CDR3 reads TGTGCCAGCAGCCCCAGACTGGGGGTAGAGACCCAGTACTTC. The chain employs TRBV9 and TRBJ2-5, with D perhaps given as TRBD1 or TRBD2 (5 bases each). The CDR3 is 14 amino acids. The V and J ends lost 4 bases and 4 bases respectively, with 14 bases between them. Germline values: CDR1 SGDLS, CDR2 YYNGEE.